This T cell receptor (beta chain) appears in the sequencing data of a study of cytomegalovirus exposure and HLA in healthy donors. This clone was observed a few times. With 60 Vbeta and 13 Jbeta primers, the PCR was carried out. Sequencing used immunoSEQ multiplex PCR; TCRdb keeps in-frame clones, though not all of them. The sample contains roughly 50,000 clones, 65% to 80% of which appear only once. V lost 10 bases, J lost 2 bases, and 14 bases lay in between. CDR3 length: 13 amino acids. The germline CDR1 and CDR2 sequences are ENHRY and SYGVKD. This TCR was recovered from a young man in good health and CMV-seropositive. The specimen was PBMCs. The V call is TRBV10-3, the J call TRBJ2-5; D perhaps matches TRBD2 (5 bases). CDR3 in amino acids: CATGMRAQETQYF. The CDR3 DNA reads TGTGCCACCGGGATGCGGGCACAAGAGACCCAGTACTTC.